A single T cell receptor beta chain is shown here with its context. Its cognate antigen is unknown. PCR primers comprised 60 Vbeta and 13 Jbeta primers. Authors' processing steps: In a later analysis, roughly 11 million of 75 million to 90 million unique beta chains occurred in at least two donors. Sequenced by immunoSEQ multiplex PCR; TCRdb stores in-frame clones only, minus some. From that table come the V and J calls and clone size; the DNA was used to work out D and trimming. The sample has 80,000 to 95,000 clones, 75% to 85% seen once. The data were taken from a study of cytomegalovirus exposure and HLA in healthy donors. Study-level background: HLA-typed donors were the source of about 85 million unique TCRs held in an early data release.

Study-wide findings and caveats: The study labeled 150 to 200 TCR beta chains cytomegalovirus-associated.

The germline V and J ends were trimmed by 1 base and 1 base, with 7 bases remaining between them. Germline values: CDR1 LNHDA, CDR2 SQIVND (reference sequence). The CDR3 runs to 14 residues. The V call is TRBV19, the J call TRBJ1-1, with a possible D match to TRBD1 (5 bases). Material for sequencing was PBMCs. The TCR was taken from a woman aged 40 to 50 in good health and CMV-seropositive. CDR3 amino acids: CASSIAGGNTEAFF. CDR3 DNA: TGTGCCAGTAGTATAGCCGGGGGGAACACTGAAGCTTTCTTT.